This T cell receptor beta chain stems from a study of blood T cell repertoires in COVID-19. About the study: Sources were T cells, B-cell-depleted T cells, or PBMCs; the material itself was cDNA or gDNA.

As originally analysed: Reference gene primer amplification gave estimated nucleated cell counts. Measured with immunoSEQ multiplex PCR; TCRdb has only the in-frame clones, and not every one. That table is the source of V, J and clone size, and D and trimming were worked out from the DNA. Of around 100,000 clones listed, about 80% were seen once; the top ten hold roughly a third. This clone is a singleton in its sample. Trimming stripped 3 bases from V and 7 bases from J, with 10 bases between. The length of the CDR3 is 13 residues. The rearrangement uses TRBV12-3 or TRBV12-4 and TRBJ2-1; D is undetermined. Sequencing was done on a sample of peripheral blood. This clonotype originated in a man aged 65-85 years with active or convalescent COVID-19. The DNA for the CDR3 is TGTGCCAGCAGTTTTTCTAACCCGAATGAGCAGTTCTTC. Encoded protein: CASSFSNPNEQFF.